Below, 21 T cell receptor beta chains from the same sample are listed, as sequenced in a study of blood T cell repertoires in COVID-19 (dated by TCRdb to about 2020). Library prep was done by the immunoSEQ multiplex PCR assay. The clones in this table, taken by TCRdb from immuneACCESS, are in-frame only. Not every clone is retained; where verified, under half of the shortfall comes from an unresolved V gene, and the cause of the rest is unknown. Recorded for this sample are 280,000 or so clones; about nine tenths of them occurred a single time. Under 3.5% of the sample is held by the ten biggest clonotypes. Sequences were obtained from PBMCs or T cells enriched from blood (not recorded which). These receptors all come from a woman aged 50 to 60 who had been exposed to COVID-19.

CDR3 in amino acids: CASSRDRGWEQYF. The CDR3, as DNA: TGTGCCAGCAGCCGGGACAGGGGGTGGGAGCAGTACTTC. The chain uses TRBV3-1 (or the pseudogene TRBV3-2) and TRBJ2-7; 11 bases map to TRBD1. CDR1 is LGHDT, CDR2 YNNKEL, per germline (reference sequence). V lost 4 bases, J lost 7 bases, and 3 bases stayed unmatched. The CDR3 has 13 residues.

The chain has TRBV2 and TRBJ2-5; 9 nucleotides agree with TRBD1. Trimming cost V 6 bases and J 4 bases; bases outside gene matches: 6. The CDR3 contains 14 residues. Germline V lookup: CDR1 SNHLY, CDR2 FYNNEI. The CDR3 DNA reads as TGTGCCAGCAGACTCGGGACAGGGATAGAGACCCAGTACTTC. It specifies CASRLGTGIETQYF.

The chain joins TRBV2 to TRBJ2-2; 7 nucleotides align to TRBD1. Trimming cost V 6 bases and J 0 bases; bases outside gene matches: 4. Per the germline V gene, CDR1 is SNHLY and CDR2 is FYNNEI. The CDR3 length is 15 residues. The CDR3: CASRDGTANTGELFF. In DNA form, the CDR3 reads TGTGCCAGCAGGGACGGGACAGCGAACACCGGGGAGCTGTTTTTT.

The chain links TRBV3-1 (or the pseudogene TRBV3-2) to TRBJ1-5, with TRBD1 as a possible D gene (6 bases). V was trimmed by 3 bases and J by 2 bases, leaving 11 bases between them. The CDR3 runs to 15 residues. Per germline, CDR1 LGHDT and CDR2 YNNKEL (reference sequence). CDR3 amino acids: CASSHPQGGNQPQHF. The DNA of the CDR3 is TGTGCCAGCAGCCATCCACAGGGAGGCAATCAGCCCCAGCATTTT.

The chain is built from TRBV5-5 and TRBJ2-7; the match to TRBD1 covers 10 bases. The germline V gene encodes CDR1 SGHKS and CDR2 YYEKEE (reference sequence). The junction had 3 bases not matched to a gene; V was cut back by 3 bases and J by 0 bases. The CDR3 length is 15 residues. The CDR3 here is CASSWGQGSSYEQYF. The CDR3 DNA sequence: TGTGCCAGCAGCTGGGGACAGGGGTCCTCCTACGAGCAGTACTTC.

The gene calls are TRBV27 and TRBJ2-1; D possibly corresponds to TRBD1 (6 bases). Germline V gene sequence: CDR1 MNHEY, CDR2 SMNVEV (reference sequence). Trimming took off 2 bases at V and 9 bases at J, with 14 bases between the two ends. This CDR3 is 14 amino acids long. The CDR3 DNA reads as TGTGCCAGCAGTTTAGGGGGCACAGGAGGTGAGCAGTTCTTC. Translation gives CASSLGGTGGEQFF.

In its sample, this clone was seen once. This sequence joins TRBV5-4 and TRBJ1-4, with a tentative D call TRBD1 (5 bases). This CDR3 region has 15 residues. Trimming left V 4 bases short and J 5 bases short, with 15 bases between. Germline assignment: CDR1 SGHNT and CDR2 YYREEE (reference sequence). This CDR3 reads CASSPGGRTNEKLFF. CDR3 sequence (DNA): TGTGCCAGCAGCCCGGGGGGGAGGACCAATGAAAAACTGTTTTTT. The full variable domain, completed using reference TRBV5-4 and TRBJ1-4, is ETGVTQSPTHLIKTRGQQVTLRCSSQSGHNTVSWYQQALGQGPQFIFQYYREEENGRGNFPPRFSGLQFPNYSSELNVNALELDDSALYLCASSPGGRTNEKLFFGSGTQLSVL.

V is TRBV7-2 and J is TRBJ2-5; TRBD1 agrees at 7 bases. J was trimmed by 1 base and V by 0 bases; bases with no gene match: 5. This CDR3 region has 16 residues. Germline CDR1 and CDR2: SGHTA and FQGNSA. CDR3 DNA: TGTGCCAGCAGCTTAGCGGTTTCAGGGGGCCAAGAGACCCAGTACTTC. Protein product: CASSLAVSGGQETQYF.

The chain's CDR3 is CASSLDSGEAFF. The CDR3 bases are TGTGCCAGCAGCCTGGACAGTGGTGAAGCTTTCTTT. The V and J genes are TRBV7-9 and TRBJ1-1, with a possible D match to TRBD1 (6 bases). V lost 5 bases to trimming and J lost 7 bases, with 11 bases between them. This CDR3 is 12 amino acids long. Per germline, CDR1 SEHNR and CDR2 FQNEAQ (reference sequence). Supplemented by reference TRBV7-9 and TRBJ1-1, the full variable domain reads DTGVSQNPRHKITKRGQNVTFRCDPISEHNRLYWYRQTLGQGPEFLTYFQNEAQLEKSRLLSDRFSAERPKGSFSTLEIQRTEQGDSAMYLCASSLDSGEAFFGQGTRLTVV.

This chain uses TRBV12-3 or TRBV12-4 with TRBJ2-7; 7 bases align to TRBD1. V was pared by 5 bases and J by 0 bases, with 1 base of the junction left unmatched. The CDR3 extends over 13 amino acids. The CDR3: CASSGQVSYEQYF. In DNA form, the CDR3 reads TGTGCCAGCAGTGGACAGGTCTCCTACGAGCAGTACTTC.

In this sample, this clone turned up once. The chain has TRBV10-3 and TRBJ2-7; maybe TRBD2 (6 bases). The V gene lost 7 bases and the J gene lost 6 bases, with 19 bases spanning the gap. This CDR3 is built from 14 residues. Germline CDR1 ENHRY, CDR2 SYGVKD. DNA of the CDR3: TGTGCCATCAAAGCAGCGGGCCTCCCCTCCGAGCAGTACTTC. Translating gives CAIKAAGLPSEQYF.

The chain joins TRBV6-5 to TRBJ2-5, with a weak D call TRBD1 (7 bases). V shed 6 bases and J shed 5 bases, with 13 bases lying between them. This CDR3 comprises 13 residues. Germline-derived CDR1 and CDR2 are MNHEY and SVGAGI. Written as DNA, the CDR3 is TGTGCCAGCAGCCAGGGGGGCCTGGAGACCCAGTACTTC. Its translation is CASSQGGLETQYF.

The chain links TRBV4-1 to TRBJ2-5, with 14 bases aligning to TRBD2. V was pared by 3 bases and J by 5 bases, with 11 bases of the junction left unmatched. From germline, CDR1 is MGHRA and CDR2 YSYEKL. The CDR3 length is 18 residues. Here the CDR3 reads CASSHAGTSGGLRETQYF. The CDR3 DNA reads TGCGCCAGCAGCCACGCCGGGACTAGCGGGGGACTTCGGGAGACCCAGTACTTC.

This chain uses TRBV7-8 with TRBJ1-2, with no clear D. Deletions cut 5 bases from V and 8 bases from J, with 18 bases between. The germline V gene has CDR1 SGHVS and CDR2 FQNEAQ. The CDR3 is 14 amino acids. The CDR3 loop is CASSPTEVRRGYTF. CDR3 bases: TGTGCCAGCAGCCCCACGGAGGTCAGGAGGGGCTACACCTTC.

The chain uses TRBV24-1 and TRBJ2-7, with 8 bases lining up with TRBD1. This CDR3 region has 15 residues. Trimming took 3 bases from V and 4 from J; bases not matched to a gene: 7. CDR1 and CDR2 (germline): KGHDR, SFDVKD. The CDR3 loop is CATSDTGTGLYEQYF. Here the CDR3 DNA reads TGTGCCACCAGTGATACCGGGACAGGCCTATACGAGCAGTACTTC.

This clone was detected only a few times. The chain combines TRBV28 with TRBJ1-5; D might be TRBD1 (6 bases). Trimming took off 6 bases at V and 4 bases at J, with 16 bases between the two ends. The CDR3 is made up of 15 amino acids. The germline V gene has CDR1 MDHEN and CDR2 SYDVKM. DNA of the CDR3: TGTGCCAGCAGCAGTGCCCCCGGACAGAATCAGCCCCAGCATTTT. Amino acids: CASSSAPGQNQPQHF.

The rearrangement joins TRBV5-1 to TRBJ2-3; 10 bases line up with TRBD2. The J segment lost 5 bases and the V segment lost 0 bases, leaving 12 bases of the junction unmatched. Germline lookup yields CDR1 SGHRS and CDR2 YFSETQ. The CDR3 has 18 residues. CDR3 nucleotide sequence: TGCGCCAGCAGCTTGGGTCGCGTGGCTAGCGGGGGTATAGATACGCAGTATTTT. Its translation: CASSLGRVASGGIDTQYF. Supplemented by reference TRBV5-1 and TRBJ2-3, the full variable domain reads KAGVTQTPRYLIKTRGQQVTLSCSPISGHRSVSWYQQTPGQGLQFLFEYFSETQRNKGNFPGRFSGRQFSNSRSEMNVSTLELGDSALYLCASSLGRVASGGIDTQYFGPGTRLTVL.

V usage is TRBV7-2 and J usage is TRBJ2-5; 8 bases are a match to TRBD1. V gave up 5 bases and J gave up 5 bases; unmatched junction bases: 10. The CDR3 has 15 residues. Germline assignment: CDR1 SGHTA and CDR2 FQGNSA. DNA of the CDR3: TGTGCCAGCAGCCCTTGGACAGGGTCCGGGGAGACCCAGTACTTC. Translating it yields CASSPWTGSGETQYF.

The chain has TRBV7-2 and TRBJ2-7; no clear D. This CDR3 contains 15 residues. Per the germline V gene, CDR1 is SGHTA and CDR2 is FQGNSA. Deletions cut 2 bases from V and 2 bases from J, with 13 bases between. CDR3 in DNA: TGTGCCAGCAGCTTATCGCCCACGGCGGCCTACGAGCAGTACTTC. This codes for CASSLSPTAAYEQYF.

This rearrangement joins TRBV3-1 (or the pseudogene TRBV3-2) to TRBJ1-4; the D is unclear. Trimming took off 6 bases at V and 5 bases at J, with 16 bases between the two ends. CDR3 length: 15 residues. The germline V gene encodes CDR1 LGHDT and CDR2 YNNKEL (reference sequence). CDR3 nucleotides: TGTGCCAGCAGGAGATCTCCAACGGGGAATGAAAAACTGTTTTTT. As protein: CASRRSPTGNEKLFF.

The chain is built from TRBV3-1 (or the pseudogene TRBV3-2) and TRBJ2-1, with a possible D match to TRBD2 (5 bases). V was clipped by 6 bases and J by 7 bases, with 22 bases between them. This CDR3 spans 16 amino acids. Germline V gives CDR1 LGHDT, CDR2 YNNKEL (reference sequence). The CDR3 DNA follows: TGTGCCAGCAGTCCCTACGAGGGCTTGGAAGTGAATGAGCAGTTCTTC. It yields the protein CASSPYEGLEVNEQFF.